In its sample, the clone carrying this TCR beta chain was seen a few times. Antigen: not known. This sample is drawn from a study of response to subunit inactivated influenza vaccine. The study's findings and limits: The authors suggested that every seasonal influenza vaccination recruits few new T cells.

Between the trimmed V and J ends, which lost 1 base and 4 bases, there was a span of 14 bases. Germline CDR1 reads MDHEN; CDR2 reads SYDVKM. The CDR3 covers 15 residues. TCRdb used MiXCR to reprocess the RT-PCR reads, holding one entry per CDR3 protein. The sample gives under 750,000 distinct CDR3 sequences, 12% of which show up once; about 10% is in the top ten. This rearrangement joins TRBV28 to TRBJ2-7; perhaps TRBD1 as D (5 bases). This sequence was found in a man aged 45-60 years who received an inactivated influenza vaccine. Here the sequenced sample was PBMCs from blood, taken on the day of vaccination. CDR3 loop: CASSLFQGDAYEQYF. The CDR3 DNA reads TGTGCCAGCAGTTTATTTCAGGGCGATGCATACGAGCAGTACTTC.